This T cell receptor (beta chain) was observed in a study of CD8 T cells in Susac syndrome. Trimming cost V 5 bases and J 6 bases, with 11 bases left between them. Germline CDR1 and CDR2: MDHEN and SYDVKM. This CDR3 spans 13 amino acids. The table lists this clonotype with a count of one. After extraction with the RNeasy kit, about 0.5 to 1 ug of the RNA was reverse transcribed using random hexamers. TCRdb used MiXCR to reprocess the immunoSEQ multiplex PCR reads, holding one entry per CDR3 protein. Of about 210,000 distinct CDR3 sequences in the sample, about 95% are singletons; the top ten hold 0.15%.

The receptor was isolated from a human donor with Susac syndrome. Specimen: CD4+ T cells from PBMCs. The chain couples TRBV28 to TRBJ2-1; the D is unclear. In DNA, the CDR3 is TGTGCCAGCAGTAAGCTAGGTATCAATGAGCAGTTCTTC. Translation: CASSKLGINEQFF.